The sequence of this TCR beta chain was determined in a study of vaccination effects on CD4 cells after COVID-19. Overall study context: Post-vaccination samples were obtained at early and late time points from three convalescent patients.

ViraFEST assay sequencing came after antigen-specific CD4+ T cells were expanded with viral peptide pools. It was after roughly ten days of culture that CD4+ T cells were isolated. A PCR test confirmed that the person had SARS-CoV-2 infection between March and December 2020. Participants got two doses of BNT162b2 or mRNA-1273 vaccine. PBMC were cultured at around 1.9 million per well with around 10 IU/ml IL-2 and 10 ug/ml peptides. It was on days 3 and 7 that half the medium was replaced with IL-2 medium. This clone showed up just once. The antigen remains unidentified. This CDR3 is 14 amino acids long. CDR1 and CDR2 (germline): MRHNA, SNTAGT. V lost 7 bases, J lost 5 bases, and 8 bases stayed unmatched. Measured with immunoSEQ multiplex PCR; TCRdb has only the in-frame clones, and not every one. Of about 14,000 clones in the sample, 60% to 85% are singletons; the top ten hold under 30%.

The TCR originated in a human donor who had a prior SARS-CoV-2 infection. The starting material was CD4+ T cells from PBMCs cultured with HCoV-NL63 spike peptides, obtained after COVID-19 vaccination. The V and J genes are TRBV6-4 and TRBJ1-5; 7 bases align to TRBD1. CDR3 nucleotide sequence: TGTGCCAGCATGCAGACAGGGTCGGATCAGCCCCAGCATTTT. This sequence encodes CASMQTGSDQPQHF.